The entry below gives a single T cell receptor (beta chain) sequence along with its context. What antigen it recognizes has not been identified. Qualities for individual bases were not recorded, and no much larger clone is one base off. The germline V gene supplies CDR1 ENHRY and CDR2 SYGVKD. The CDR3 measures 15 amino acids from cysteine to phenylalanine. Only the CDR3 portion is preserved as DNA: 45 bases, with reading frame beginning at the first base. Relative to germline, V is missing 6 bases and J is missing 4 bases, with 5 bases of the junction outside any gene match. This sample was taken from a study of beta chain features in type 1 diabetes (dated by TCRdb to the late 2010s). Study-wide context: Mean age, gender distribution, total cell number and subset yield did not differ between patients and healthy donors. A total of 100 million to 140 million sorted cells were examined across all samples, and the number of cells per subset was strongly correlated with RNA yield. In the study, recently diagnosed type 1 diabetes patients and matched healthy donors were compared on the TCRB repertoires of their sorted circulating CD4+ T cell subsets. Whereas all 28 donors provided naive and central memory subsets, regulatory and stem cell-like memory subsets were isolated from just 8 patients and roughly 8 healthy donors. Here is what the overall study found, with its caveats: A moderate but significant shortening of TCRB CDR3 length was observed in type 1 diabetes patients in all four CD4+ subsets. Because the HLA sub-analyses included only small numbers of individuals, any influence of HLA type on TCRB rearrangement was left unresolved. The naive, central memory and regulatory TCRB repertoires appeared to resemble one another more closely among patients than among healthy donors. PCR may preferentially amplify shorter templates, but because patient and control samples were amplified and corrected together, any resulting skew would affect both groups equally. Patients with type 1 diabetes made fewer insertions and deleted more nucleotides at VDJ recombination sites, implying thymic rearrangement abnormalities. Sequencing cDNA rather than genomic DNA could over-represent highly expressing activated cells, although activation and CD3 levels did not differ between groups.

A single peripheral blood draw of 90 to 150 mL on average was collected from each donor into heparinised tubes. A BD FACSAria II and a panel including CD45RO, CCR7, CD25, CD127, CD95 and CD27 were used to sort naive, central memory, regulatory and stem cell-like memory CD4+ T cells. All sorted populations exceeded 95% purity. PBMCs were isolated right away by Lymphoprep density gradient centrifugation and were stained directly, without culture. So that batch effects would be minimized, each experiment stained and sorted samples in pairs, pairing one healthy donor with one patient. The entire isolated RNA was reverse transcribed using the High Capacity cDNA Reverse Transcription Kit, and thus expressed TCRB transcripts were sequenced. Deep immunoSEQ sequencing was performed on naive, central memory and regulatory T cell samples, with an average of roughly 3.3 million total reads per sample. Sorted cells were lysed in RLT buffer and RNA was extracted with DNase-treated RNeasy Micro or Mini kits, depending on cell number. Each cell subset was processed on its own to prevent cross-contamination, while patient and healthy donor samples were processed together. The immunoSEQ multiplex PCR was used to amplify TCRB sequences from cDNA, generating 87-bp fragments that spanned the CDR3 region. The amplicons were sequenced using the Illumina HiSeq platform. The authors' pipeline ran thus. PCR bias was computationally corrected using synthetic template baselines, reads within Hamming distance 2 were collapsed, and singletons that could not be merged were discarded. Reads were aligned against IMGT to assign V, D and J genes, CDR3 length and insertions or deletions at six rearrangement sites. Within each subset, clonotype counts were normalized to sorted cell number, and only after that were true diversity and Gini coefficients computed with the tcR R package. The overlap coefficient, calculated on TCRB nucleotide sequences, was used to quantify repertoire sharing. Out-of-frame TCRB sequences from naive cells were analyzed to stand in for the pre-selection repertoire. TCRdb stores this immuneACCESS table with in-frame sequences only. Part of the clones is absent; in the studies checked, under half of the shortfall reflects unresolved V genes, and no reason is known for the rest. V, J and clone size reflect that table, while D and trimming were determined from the DNA. This sample gives about 620,000 clones in total; around 15% of them show up just once. The top ten constitute around 0.1% of the sample.

This receptor was obtained from a man aged 18-30 years in good health. Recombination joined TRBV10-3 with TRBJ2-1; TRBD1 aligns with 11 central bases. Sequencing input: naive CD4+ T cells from blood. The cell subset or site label corresponds to: true naive CD4+ T cells. The nucleotides read TGTGCCATCAGGCCGGGACAGGGGGTGTACAATGAGCAGTTCTTC. Protein translation: CAIRPGQGVYNEQFF.